Listed here are 20 T cell receptor beta chains from one sample, sequenced in a study of blood T cells in healthy people across ages. A J-beta primer mix and a sample-barcoded 5' primer were used in a second PCR of about 6 to 12 cycles. TCRdb reprocessed the 5' RACE reads with MiXCR, giving one entry per CDR3 protein. The sample has about 570,000 distinct CDR3 sequences, about 25% seen once. This sample also belongs to another study, concerning T cells of mothers and their children.

What was sequenced was blood. Every receptor here comes from a boy younger than 10 in good health.

The V and J genes are TRBV12-3 or TRBV12-4 and TRBJ2-4, with D maybe TRBD1 (6 bases). The ends were cut back, 5 bases at V and 0 bases at J, with 14 bases in the middle. The CDR3 runs 16 residues. The CDR3 coding sequence is TGTGCCAGCAGTCCGGACAGACCCCTAGCCAAAAACATTCAGTACTTC. This codes for CASSPDRPLAKNIQYF.

In its sample, this clonotype was seen a few times. The V gene is TRBV20-1, the J gene TRBJ2-7; TRBD2 matches 12 bases. Unmatched junction bases numbered 10, after V lost 6 bases and J lost 1 base. Germline V lookup: CDR1 DFQATT, CDR2 SNEGSKA (reference sequence). The CDR3 has 16 amino acids. The CDR3 loop reads CSAHSGLAGGSYEQYF. The CDR3 bases are TGCAGTGCCCATTCGGGGCTAGCGGGAGGGTCCTACGAGCAGTACTTC.

The sample holds a few counts of this clonotype. CDR3 DNA: TGCAGCGTTCGACTAGCGGGGGGTCGGACCGGGGAGCTGTTTTTT. This translates into CSVRLAGGRTGELFF. The chain joins TRBV29-1 to TRBJ2-2; 13 bases are a match to TRBD2. The CDR3 has 15 amino acids. The J segment lost 5 bases and the V segment lost 5 bases, leaving 5 bases of the junction unmatched. Germline lookup yields CDR1 SQVTM and CDR2 ANQGSEA.

This clonotype was seen more than once but under ten times. The J gene is TRBJ2-7, the V gene TRBV20-1; the D gene is possibly TRBD2 (5 bases). The CDR3 has 14 residues. V shed 2 bases and J shed 5 bases, with 16 bases lying between them. Per the germline V gene, CDR1 is DFQATT and CDR2 is SNEGSKA (reference sequence). CDR3 region: CSARYPAGANEQYF. In nucleotides, the CDR3 is TGCAGTGCTAGATACCCCGCGGGCGCGAACGAGCAGTACTTC.

The chain has TRBV20-1 and TRBJ2-7; 8 bases are shared with TRBD1. The germline gives CDR1 DFQATT, CDR2 SNEGSKA (reference sequence). CDR3 length equals 13 residues. V shed 0 bases, J shed 7 bases, and the junction held 5 bases outside the gene matches. DNA for the CDR3: TGCAGTGCTAGAGATAAACAGGGGGGTGAGCAGTACTTC. It codes for CSARDKQGGEQYF.

In this sample, this clonotype turned up a few times. This chain uses TRBV7-9 with TRBJ1-2; possibly TRBD1 for D (6 bases). CDR1 and CDR2 from the germline V gene are SEHNR and FQNEAQ (reference sequence). The V gene lost 6 bases and the J gene lost 2 bases, with 10 bases spanning the gap. There are 13 residues in the CDR3. The CDR3, as DNA: TGTGCCAGCAGAAGGGGGGTGAACTATGGCTACACCTTC. Translation: CASRRGVNYGYTF. Full variable domain (outside the CDR3, taken from reference TRBV7-9 and TRBJ1-2): DTGVSQNPRHKITKRGQNVTFRCDPISEHNRLYWYRQTLGQGPEFLTYFQNEAQLEKSRLLSDRFSAERPKGSFSTLEIQRTEQGDSAMYLCASRRGVNYGYTFGSGTRLTVV.

The chain has TRBV6-5 and TRBJ2-7, with D perhaps TRBD2 (6 bases). With 0 bases removed from V and 0 bases from J, the gap between germline ends came to 12 bases. Germline CDR1 and CDR2: MNHEY and SVGAGI. This CDR3 comprises 16 residues. CDR3 DNA sequence: TGTGCCAGCAGTTACTCGGGGGGTTCCAGCTCCTACGAGCAGTACTTC. This codes for CASSYSGGSSSYEQYF.

The chain carries TRBV5-4 and TRBJ2-5; 11 bases agree with TRBD2. CDR1 is SGHNT and CDR2 is YYREEE in the germline V gene (reference sequence). The CDR3 consists of 16 residues. V lost 4 bases to trimming and J lost 0 bases; unmatched junction nucleotides: 5. The CDR3 spells CASSPTSGADQETQYF. CDR3 coding DNA: TGTGCCAGCAGCCCGACTAGCGGGGCTGACCAAGAGACCCAGTACTTC.

In this sample, this clonotype turned up a few times. V gene TRBV12-5 combines with J gene TRBJ2-1; no clear D. The J call is in doubt because the DNA end fits TRBJ2-7 better. Germline CDR1 LGHNT, CDR2 FRNRAP. The CDR3 totals 12 residues. The CDR3 sequence is CASGLGQIEQYF. The DNA of the CDR3 is TGTGCTAGTGGTTTGGGGCAGATTGAGCAGTACTTC.

The chain is built from TRBV10-2 and TRBJ2-5; D ambiguous. Trimming pared 3 bases from V and 5 bases from J, leaving 19 bases between. Looked up from germline, CDR1 is WSHSY and CDR2 is SAAADI. CDR3 size: 16 residues. CDR3 nucleotides: TGCGCCAGCAGTGATCCCCAAAGACCCAAGGTGGAGACCCAGTACTTC. Its protein is CASSDPQRPKVETQYF.

This clonotype was seen a few times. The chain is built from TRBV6-1 and TRBJ2-5; 10 positions agree with TRBD2. The assigned J gene may be wrong: the sequence end matches TRBJ2-1 better. From germline, CDR1 is MNHNS and CDR2 SASEGT. This CDR3 has 16 residues. The CDR3 is CASSEAFSGRYNEQFF. The CDR3, as DNA: TGTGCCAGCAGTGAAGCGTTTAGCGGGAGGTACAATGAGCAGTTCTTC.

This clonotype appeared a few times. The CDR3 DNA reads TGTGCCAGCAGTTGGGGGACCCCTTCGACCTACGAGCAGTACTTC. It encodes CASSWGTPSTYEQYF. The chain couples TRBV6-2 or TRBV6-3 to TRBJ2-7; D may be TRBD1 or TRBD2 (5 bases each). Germline V gives CDR1 MNHEY, CDR2 SVGEGT. The V gene lost 4 bases and the J gene lost 2 bases, with 15 bases spanning the gap. This CDR3 region has 15 residues.

This clonotype showed up just a few times. The V and J genes are TRBV20-1 and TRBJ2-4; a possible D gene is TRBD1 (6 bases). The CDR3 extends over 16 amino acids. Looked up from germline, CDR1 is DFQATT and CDR2 is SNEGSKA (reference sequence). V lost 6 bases and J 4 bases, leaving 22 bases between the germline ends. The CDR3 DNA reads TGCAGTGCCGTAAGGTGGCAGGGGTCCTCGAAAAACATTCAGTACTTC. As protein: CSAVRWQGSSKNIQYF.

V usage is TRBV10-3 and J usage is TRBJ1-1, with D tentatively TRBD1 (6 bases). The CDR3 loop spans 15 amino acids. Looked up from germline, CDR1 is ENHRY and CDR2 is SYGVKD. Trimming removed 2 bases from V and 2 bases from J, with 12 bases in between. CDR3 amino acids: CAISEGLRGNTEAFF. In nucleotides, the CDR3 is TGTGCCATCAGTGAGGGGCTCAGGGGAAACACTGAAGCTTTCTTT.

This chain uses TRBV29-1 with TRBJ2-3, with 9 bases fitting TRBD2. Germline lookup yields CDR1 SQVTM and CDR2 ANQGSEA. V lost 4 bases and J lost 5; bases outside the gene matches: 7. The CDR3 loop spans 14 amino acids. CDR3 amino acids: CSVAGREGRDTQYF. The CDR3 DNA is TGCAGCGTTGCAGGGCGGGAGGGCCGAGATACGCAGTATTTT.

This clonotype came up a few times. The chain links TRBV10-3 to TRBJ1-4; D is ambiguous. The V end was cut by 0 bases, the J end by 11 bases, with 7 bases between. The CDR3 covers 12 residues. The V gene's germline CDR1 is ENHRY and CDR2 SYGVKD. The CDR3 protein is CAISESGFKLFF. CDR3 bases: TGTGCCATCAGTGAGTCGGGGTTCAAACTGTTTTTT.

The table lists this clonotype with a few counts. The V and J genes are TRBV7-9 and TRBJ2-5; tentatively, D is TRBD2 (6 bases). From germline, CDR1 is SEHNR and CDR2 FQNEAQ (reference sequence). The V gene lost 5 bases and the J gene lost 4 bases, with 11 bases spanning the gap. CDR3 length equals 13 residues. In DNA form, the CDR3 reads TGTGCCAGCAGCCGTCGAGCGGGAGAGACCCAGTACTTC. Protein product: CASSRRAGETQYF.

This clonotype turned up a few times. The chain is built from TRBV7-9 and TRBJ2-1; D might be TRBD2 (5 bases). V was clipped by 5 bases and J by 12 bases, with 11 bases between them. CDR3 length: 11 amino acids. Germline values: CDR1 SEHNR, CDR2 FQNEAQ (reference sequence). The CDR3 nucleotides read TGTGCCAGCAGCCCGGGCGGGTGGCAGTTCTTC. Its protein product is CASSPGGWQFF.

CDR3 loop: CASSRGVRGYTF. The CDR3 nucleotides are TGTGCCAGCAGCCGGGGGGTGCGGGGCTACACCTTC. V and J are TRBV7-2 and TRBJ1-2; perhaps TRBD1 as D (5 bases). Trimming left V 5 bases short and J 8 bases short, with 12 bases between. The germline V gene encodes CDR1 SGHTA and CDR2 FQGNSA. The CDR3 length is 12 residues.

This clonotype was counted a few times. The chain couples TRBV5-1 to TRBJ1-1; D not resolved. Trimming removed 4 bases at V and 4 bases at J, with 11 bases between. The length of the CDR3 is 13 residues. Per the germline V gene, CDR1 is SGHRS and CDR2 is YFSETQ. CDR3 DNA: TGCGCCAGCAGCACTTCTGGGGTCACTGAAGCTTTCTTT. Its translation: CASSTSGVTEAFF.